The clone carrying this T cell receptor beta chain appeared once. Its antigen is unidentified. This CDR3 is also generated by other DNA sequences in the sample. This record comes from a study of shared clonotypes between healthy human individuals. Overall study findings and caveats: A generally larger estimated richness was seen in naive subsets than in memory subsets. Sharing across a few donors was seen in 5% to 5.5% of naive CD4 clonotypes.

Authors' data handling: Filtering differed because ImmunoSEQ produced junction-only sequences that carried no quality scores. Here immunoSEQ multiplex PCR was the method, and the copy in TCRdb shows in-frame clones only, minus some. V, J and clone size reflect that table, while D and trimming were determined from the DNA. The sample comprises roughly 2.6 million clones, around 94% of which are singletons, and about 0.13% rests with the top ten. This TCR derives from a man aged 18 to 30 in good health. What was sequenced was naive CD4+ T cells sorted from blood. Subset of the sample: CD45RA+ positively selected.

CDR3 protein: CASSLTASTDTQYF. CDR3 coding DNA: TGTGCCAGCAGCTTGACAGCTAGCACAGATACGCAGTATTTT. The chain uses TRBV7-9 and TRBJ2-3, with a tentative D call TRBD1 (5 bases). Trimming pared 3 bases from V and 0 bases from J, leaving 7 bases between. CDR3 length equals 14 residues. CDR1 is SEHNR, CDR2 FQNEAQ, per germline (reference sequence).